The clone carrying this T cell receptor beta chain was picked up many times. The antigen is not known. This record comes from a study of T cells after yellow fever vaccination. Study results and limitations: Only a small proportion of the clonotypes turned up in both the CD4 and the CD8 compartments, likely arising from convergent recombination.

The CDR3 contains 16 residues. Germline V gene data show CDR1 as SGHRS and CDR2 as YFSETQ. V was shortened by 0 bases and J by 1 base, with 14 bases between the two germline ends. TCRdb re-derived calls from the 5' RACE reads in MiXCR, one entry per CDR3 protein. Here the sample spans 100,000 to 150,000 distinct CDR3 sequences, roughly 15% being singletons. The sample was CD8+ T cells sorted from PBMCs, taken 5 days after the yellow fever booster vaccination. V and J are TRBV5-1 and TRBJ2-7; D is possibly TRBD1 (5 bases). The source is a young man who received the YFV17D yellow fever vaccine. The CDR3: CASSLEGRSASYEQYF. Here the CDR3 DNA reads TGCGCCAGCAGCTTGGAGGGGCGCTCCGCATCCTACGAGCAGTACTTC.